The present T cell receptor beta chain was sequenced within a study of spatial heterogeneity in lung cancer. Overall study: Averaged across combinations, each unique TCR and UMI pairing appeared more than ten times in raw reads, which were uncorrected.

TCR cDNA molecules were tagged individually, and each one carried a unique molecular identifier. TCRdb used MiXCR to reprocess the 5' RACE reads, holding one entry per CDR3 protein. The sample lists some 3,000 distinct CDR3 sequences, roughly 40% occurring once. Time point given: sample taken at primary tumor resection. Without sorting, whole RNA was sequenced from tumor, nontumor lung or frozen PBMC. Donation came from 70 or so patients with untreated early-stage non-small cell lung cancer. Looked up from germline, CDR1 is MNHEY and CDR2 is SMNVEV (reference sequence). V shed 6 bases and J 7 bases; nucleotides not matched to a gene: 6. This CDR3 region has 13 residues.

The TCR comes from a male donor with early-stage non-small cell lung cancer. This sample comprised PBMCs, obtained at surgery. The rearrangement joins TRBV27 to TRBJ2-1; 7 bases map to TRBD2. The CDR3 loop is CASRGLTKNEQFF. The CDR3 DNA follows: TGTGCCAGCAGGGGACTAACCAAAAATGAGCAGTTCTTC.